This passage covers 26 T cell receptor beta chains from one sample sequenced in a study of vaccination and CD4 T cells after COVID-19. Sequence data for DNA of cultured CD4+ T cells were generated by the Oncomine TCR Beta short-read assay. TCRdb analysed the PCR reads with MiXCR anew, one entry per CDR3 protein. The repertoire holds fewer than 20,000 distinct CDR3 sequences, approximately 56% seen once, with around a sixth in the top ten. Their antigen targets remain unknown. Treatment in this sample: roughly 10-day PBMC culture with coronavirus spike peptide pools or control peptides (ViraFEST assay). This specimen was CD4+ T cells from blood, cultured in vitro, taken before SARS-CoV-2 vaccination. The receptors here all came from a human donor who had recovered from COVID-19.

This rearrangement joins TRBV6-2 or TRBV6-3 to TRBJ2-5; 9 nucleotides align to TRBD1. Germline V CDR1 and CDR2: MNHEY, SVGEGT. V trimming: 2 bases; J trimming: 5 bases; junction bases outside the gene matches: 6. This CDR3 is built from 15 residues. CDR3 DNA sequence: TGTGCCAGCAGTTACGACAGGGGGGGGTTCGAGACCCAGTACTTC. Translating gives CASSYDRGGFETQYF.

The chain employs TRBV6-2 or TRBV6-3 and TRBJ2-5; 15 positions match TRBD2. CDR1 and CDR2 from the germline V gene are MNHEY and SVGEGT. The length of the CDR3 is 17 residues. Trimming removed 6 bases from V and 9 bases from J; junction bases left unmatched: 14. The CDR3 protein is CASSRTSGGAWVVSQYF. In nucleotides, the CDR3 is TGTGCCAGCAGCCGGACTAGCGGGGGGGCCTGGGTCGTCTCCCAGTACTTC.

The V and J genes are TRBV7-3 and TRBJ1-5, with TRBD1 as a possible D gene (5 bases). CDR1 SGHTA and CDR2 FQGTGA come from the germline V gene. This CDR3 contains 15 residues. Trimming removed 1 base from V and 1 base from J, with 8 bases in between. DNA of the CDR3: TGTGCCAGCAGCTTAATGGGGGAGAGCAATCAGCCCCAGCATTTT. Amino acids: CASSLMGESNQPQHF.

The table lists this clonotype with a few counts. V is TRBV6-1 and J is TRBJ1-5, with D possibly TRBD1 on 6 matching bases. Germline CDR1 MNHNS, CDR2 SASEGT. The CDR3 has 14 amino acids. V lost 9 bases, J lost 0 bases, and 12 bases lay in between. CDR3 coding DNA: TGTGCCAGTAGACAGGAAACTAGCAATCAGCCCCAGCATTTT. Its translation is CASRQETSNQPQHF.

This chain connects TRBV20-1 to TRBJ2-7; TRBD1 agrees at 7 bases. Losses at the gene ends were 7 bases for V and 3 bases for J; bases not matched to a gene: 9. This CDR3 is built from 13 residues. Germline loops: CDR1 DFQATT, CDR2 SNEGSKA (reference sequence). CDR3 DNA sequence: TGCAGTGGCTCAGGACAGGCAAACTACGAGCAGTACTTC. It specifies CSGSGQANYEQYF.

This clonotype showed up just once. The V call is TRBV11-2, the J call TRBJ2-5; 7 bases line up with TRBD2. J lost 4 bases, V lost 2 bases, and 10 bases had no gene match. CDR3 length: 16 amino acids. Per the germline V gene, CDR1 is SGHAT and CDR2 is FQNNGV. For the CDR3, the DNA is TGTGCCAGCAGCTTATTCCGCGGGAGTTCGGTAGAGACCCAGTACTTC. This encodes CASSLFRGSSVETQYF.

The chain uses TRBV4-2 and TRBJ2-2, with TRBD1 matching 10 bases. This CDR3 comprises 16 residues. In germline, CDR1 is LGHNA, CDR2 YNFKEQ. After removal of 1 base from V and 2 bases from J, the junction contained 1 base not matched to a gene. Written as DNA, the CDR3 is TGTGCCAGCAGCCAAGGGACAGGGGGTAACACCGGGGAGCTGTTTTTT. This translates into CASSQGTGGNTGELFF.

The V gene is TRBV5-1, the J gene TRBJ2-5; TRBD1 agrees at 7 bases. This CDR3 is 14 amino acids long. Looked up from germline, CDR1 is SGHRS and CDR2 is YFSETQ. V shed 4 bases, J shed 2 bases, and the junction held 5 bases outside the gene matches. CDR3 sequence reads: CASSPGTAQETQYF. DNA of the CDR3: TGCGCCAGCAGCCCCGGGACAGCACAAGAGACCCAGTACTTC.

The V gene is TRBV25-1, the J gene TRBJ1-1; perhaps TRBD1 as D (5 bases). Germline V gene data show CDR1 as MGHDK and CDR2 as SYGVNS. CDR3 length: 14 amino acids. V lost 3 bases and J lost 3, with 11 bases in between. CDR3 nucleotide sequence: TGTGCCAGCAGTGACGGGGGGATCGACACTGAAGCTTTCTTT. It translates to CASSDGGIDTEAFF.

V gene TRBV11-3 combines with J gene TRBJ2-2, with a possible D match to TRBD2 (6 bases). From germline, CDR1 is SGHNT and CDR2 YENEEA. V was shortened by 5 bases and J by 5 bases, with 15 bases between the two germline ends. The CDR3 runs to 15 residues. In DNA, the CDR3 is TGTGCCAGCAGCCAAAAGTCGGGGAGGACCGGGGAGCTGTTTTTT. It codes for CASSQKSGRTGELFF. The variable domain in full, with the rest retrieved from reference TRBV11-3 and TRBJ2-2, is EAGVVQSPRYKIIEKKQPVAFWCNPISGHNTLYWYLQNLGQGPELLIRYENEEAVDDSQLPKDRFSAERLKGVDSTLKIQPAELGDSAVYLCASSQKSGRTGELFFGEGSRLTVL.

This clonotype was counted between two and nine times. This chain links TRBV10-3 with TRBJ1-1, with D unresolved. CDR3 size: 13 residues. Between the trimmed V and J ends, which lost 2 bases and 1 base, there was a span of 5 bases. The germline V gene encodes CDR1 ENHRY and CDR2 SYGVKD. The CDR3 spells CAISELENTEAFF. CDR3 nucleotide sequence: TGTGCCATCAGTGAGCTGGAGAACACTGAAGCTTTCTTT.

The V and J genes are TRBV29-1 and TRBJ2-3; TRBD2 matches 14 bases. Unmatched junction bases numbered 9, after V lost 5 bases and J lost 8 bases. The germline V gene has CDR1 SQVTM and CDR2 ANQGSEA. The length of the CDR3 is 15 residues. DNA for the CDR3: TGCAGCGTTCCGGGACTAGCGGGAGTTGAGGGTACGCAGTATTTT. The encoded protein is CSVPGLAGVEGTQYF.

This chain links TRBV11-2 with TRBJ1-1; D gene unclear. Germline V gene lookup returns CDR1 SGHAT and CDR2 FQNNGV. The CDR3 has 14 amino acids. V was shortened by 5 bases and J by 1 base, with 11 bases between the two germline ends. CDR3 in amino acids: CASSPYTRNTEAFF. The DNA of the CDR3 is TGTGCCAGCAGCCCATACACCAGGAACACTGAAGCTTTCTTT. The entire variable domain, with the rest obtained from reference TRBV11-2 and TRBJ1-1, is as follows: EAGVAQSPRYKIIEKRQSVAFWCNPISGHATLYWYQQILGQGPKLLIQFQNNGVVDDSQLPKDRFSAERLKGVDSTLKIQPAKLEDSAVYLCASSPYTRNTEAFFGQGTRLTVV.

The rearrangement uses TRBV11-2 and TRBJ2-2; TRBD2 aligns across 8 bases. The CDR3 covers 15 residues. Germline V gene data show CDR1 as SGHAT and CDR2 as FQNNGV. The trim removed 1 base at V and 6 bases at J, leaving 4 bases unmatched. Here the CDR3 reads CASSLGAGGAGELFF. The DNA for the CDR3 is TGTGCCAGCAGCTTAGGGGCGGGGGGCGCCGGGGAGCTGTTTTTT.

CDR3 nucleotide sequence: TGTGCCAGCACTCCAACGGGCAGCACAGATACGCAGTATTTT. Its translation: CASTPTGSTDTQYF. V gene TRBV7-9 combines with J gene TRBJ2-3; D call uncertain. Germline assignment: CDR1 SEHNR and CDR2 FQNEAQ (reference sequence). Trimming took 7 bases from V and 0 from J, leaving 11 bases between them. This CDR3 contains 14 residues.

This clonotype has only a few counts. This chain uses TRBV19 with TRBJ1-2; a possible D gene is TRBD1 (5 bases). CDR3 size: 14 residues. V dropped 5 bases and J dropped 7 bases, with 17 bases sitting between them. From germline, CDR1 is LNHDA and CDR2 SQIVND (reference sequence). CDR3 in amino acids: CASSQGSGVGGYTF. The CDR3 region has the DNA TGTGCCAGTAGTCAGGGCAGCGGCGTTGGTGGCTACACCTTC.

V and J are TRBV19 and TRBJ2-5; 9 nucleotides agree with TRBD1. This CDR3 has 15 amino acids. Trimming cost V 10 bases and J 1 base; bases outside gene matches: 10. Germline CDR1 is LNHDA and CDR2 is SQIVND (reference sequence). Written as DNA, the CDR3 is TGTGCCACTATTTCGAGGACAGGGGCCCAAGAGACCCAGTACTTC. Its translation: CATISRTGAQETQYF.

The V and J genes are TRBV20-1 and TRBJ2-5; D call uncertain. The CDR3 covers 15 residues. Per germline, CDR1 DFQATT and CDR2 SNEGSKA (reference sequence). The germline V and J ends were trimmed by 4 bases and 5 bases, with 20 bases remaining between them. The chain's CDR3 is CSANQPTGDSETQYF. As DNA, the CDR3 is TGCAGTGCTAACCAACCCACTGGGGATTCGGAGACCCAGTACTTC.

The gene calls are TRBV20-1 and TRBJ1-1, with 8 bases matching TRBD1. Germline-derived CDR1 and CDR2 are DFQATT and SNEGSKA (reference sequence). Trimming cost V 6 bases and J 1 base; bases outside gene matches: 13. The CDR3 is 16 amino acids. DNA for the CDR3: TGCAGTGCGAGTGGGTCCAGGGGGCTGAGGAACACTGAAGCTTTCTTT. Encoded protein: CSASGSRGLRNTEAFF.

The chain uses TRBV6-5 and TRBJ1-1, with a weak D call TRBD1 (5 bases). This CDR3 contains 14 residues. V was clipped by 2 bases and J by 5 bases, with 12 bases between them. The germline CDR1 and CDR2 sequences are MNHEY and SVGAGI. CDR3 DNA sequence: TGTGCCAGCAGTTACGCCACCAGGGCGACTGAAGCTTTCTTT. As protein: CASSYATRATEAFF.

V gene TRBV19 combines with J gene TRBJ2-5, with 7 bases fitting TRBD2. This CDR3 is built from 15 residues. Germline lookup yields CDR1 LNHDA and CDR2 SQIVND (reference sequence). Trimming took 1 base from V and 1 from J; bases not matched to a gene: 3. The CDR3 reads CASSIALAAQETQYF. In DNA, the CDR3 is TGTGCCAGTAGTATAGCCCTAGCGGCCCAAGAGACCCAGTACTTC.

The CDR3 region has the DNA TGTGCCAGCAGGGCCCAGACAGAAGGGACGGATTCACCCCTCCACTTT. This sequence encodes CASRAQTEGTDSPLHF. The chain employs TRBV25-1 and TRBJ1-6, with D perhaps matching TRBD1 (5 bases). The germline V gene has CDR1 MGHDK and CDR2 SYGVNS. V was cut by 6 bases and J by 8 bases, with 20 bases left in between. The length of the CDR3 is 16 residues.

Regarding this clonotype: The junction departs from germline at one end; a sequencing error may be responsible. This chain joins TRBV10-3 and TRBJ2-7, with D tentatively TRBD2 (5 bases). The CDR3 runs to 14 residues. In germline, CDR1 is ENHRY, CDR2 SYGVKD. The CDR3 sequence: CAITGGSQSSEQYF. CDR3 sequence (DNA): TGTGCCATCACTGGTGGGAGTCAATCCTCCGAGCAGTACTTC.

The CDR3 region has the DNA TGTGCCAGCAGTGAATCTGATCAAGAGACCCAGTACTTC. Amino acids: CASSESDQETQYF. The chain joins TRBV6-1 to TRBJ2-5, with D unresolved. Germline values: CDR1 MNHNS, CDR2 SASEGT. The length of the CDR3 is 13 residues. V lost 2 bases to trimming and J lost 2 bases, with 6 bases between them.

This clonotype was observed a few times. This chain connects TRBV2 to TRBJ1-1; D call uncertain. This CDR3 has 13 residues. V shed 5 bases and J shed 0 bases, with 7 bases lying between them. Per germline, CDR1 SNHLY and CDR2 FYNNEI. The CDR3 DNA follows: TGTGCCAGCAGTAGGGTGATGAACACTGAAGCTTTCTTT. As protein: CASSRVMNTEAFF.

J is TRBJ1-3 and V is TRBV7-9; 7 nucleotides align to TRBD1. The CDR3 is 17 residues long. J lost 3 bases, V lost 5 bases, and 13 bases had no gene match. CDR1 and CDR2 from the germline V gene are SEHNR and FQNEAQ (reference sequence). The CDR3 loop is CASSPLLTGRIGNTIYF. Written as DNA, the CDR3 is TGTGCCAGCAGCCCGCTCCTGACAGGGAGAATTGGAAACACCATATATTTT.